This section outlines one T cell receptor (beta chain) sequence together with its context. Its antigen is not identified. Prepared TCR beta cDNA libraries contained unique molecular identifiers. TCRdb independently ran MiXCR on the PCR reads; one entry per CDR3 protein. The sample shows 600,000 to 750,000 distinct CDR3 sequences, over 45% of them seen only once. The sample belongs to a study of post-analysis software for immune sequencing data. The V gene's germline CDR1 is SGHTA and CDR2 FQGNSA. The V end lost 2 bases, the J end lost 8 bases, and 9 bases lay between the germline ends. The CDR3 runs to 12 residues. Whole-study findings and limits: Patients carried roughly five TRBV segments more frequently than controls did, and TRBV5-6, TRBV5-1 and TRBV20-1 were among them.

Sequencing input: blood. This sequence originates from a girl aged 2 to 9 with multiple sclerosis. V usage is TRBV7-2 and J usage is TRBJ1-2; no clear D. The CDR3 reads CASSLYSMGYTF. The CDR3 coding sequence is TGTGCCAGCAGCTTATACTCGATGGGCTACACCTTC.